This is a list of T cell receptor beta chains from one sample in a study of radiotherapy plus CTLA-4 blockade in lung cancer. Only in-frame clones appear in the TCRdb table, and some are missing; sequencing was by immunoSEQ multiplex PCR. The table lists some 50,000 clones, around 69% of them singletons. The source material was peripheral blood, sampled from a patient treated with radiotherapy plus ipilimumab. These receptors all come from a human donor with non-small cell lung cancer who had stable disease on radiotherapy plus ipilimumab. Both conserved end residues are part of each CDR3. Each record gives: D gene, clone size, CDR3 length, V gene, J gene, CDR3 DNA, CDR3 protein. A D gene is named only where the DNA matches it firmly. Clone size, where shown, is once, few, many, or a class for clones that have expanded.

>NA|NA|12|TRBV30|TRBJ1-2
TGTGCCTGGCAGCGGGACACCTATGGCTACACCTTC
CAWQRDTYGYTF
>NA|few|14|TRBV6-5|TRBJ1-1
TGTGCCAGCTTTCTCCGGGGGCGAAACACTGAAGCTTTCTTT
CASFLRGRNTEAFF
>NA|NA|12|TRBV29-1|TRBJ1-5
TGCAGCGTTAGCACCTTCAATCAGCCCCAGCATTTT
CSVSTFNQPQHF
>TRBD1|few|12|TRBV28|TRBJ1-1
TGTGCCAGCAGCTCCGGGACAGTTGAAGCTTTCTTT
CASSSGTVEAFF
>NA|NA|14|TRBV18|TRBJ2-1
TGTGCCAGCTCACATGACAGAAACCCGACCCAGCAGTTCTTC
CASSHDRNPTQQFF
>TRBD1|NA|14|TRBV6-5|TRBJ1-6
TGTGCCAGCAGACGACAGGGGGCTAATTCACCCCTCCACTTT
CASRRQGANSPLHF
>NA|once|11|TRBV7-9|TRBJ1-1
TGTGCCAGCACGGCGGGCACTGAAGCTTTCTTT
CASTAGTEAFF
>NA|NA|16|TRBV5-4|TRBJ2-7
TGTGCCAGCAGCTCCCCCAAGGGGGACTCAACCTACGAGCAGTACTTC
CASSSPKGDSTYEQYF
>NA|few|15|TRBV2|TRBJ1-5
TGTGCCAGCAGTGTGGAAGGGTCTTCAGGACAGCCCCAGCATTTT
CASSVEGSSGQPQHF
>NA|NA|16|TRBV27|TRBJ2-2
TGTGCCAGCAGTTTCCAACAAGTCATGAACACCGGGGAGCTGTTTTTT
CASSFQQVMNTGELFF
>NA|few|12|TRBV7-9|TRBJ2-7
TGTGCCAGCGGCGATGGTTCCTACGAGCAGTACTTC
CASGDGSYEQYF
>NA|few|13|TRBV4-3|TRBJ1-1
TGCGCCAGCAGCCAAGTTATGAACACTGAAGCTTTCTTT
CASSQVMNTEAFF
>NA|NA|14|TRBV5-1|TRBJ2-3
TGCGCCAGCAGCTTGGAAAGGGACACAGATACGCAGTATTTT
CASSLERDTDTQYF
>NA|NA|15|TRBV6-1|TRBJ1-1
TGTGCCAGCAGTGAAGTTGGGGCCATGGGCACTGAAGCTTTCTTT
CASSEVGAMGTEAFF
>NA|many|15|TRBV19|TRBJ1-1
TGTGCCAGTAGTCTATCGAGGGGGAAGAACACTGAAGCTTTCTTT
CASSLSRGKNTEAFF
>TRBD1|NA|14|TRBV5-6|TRBJ1-5
TGTGCCAGCAGCTTGGGGACAGGTCGGGCGCCCCAGCATTTT
CASSLGTGRAPQHF
>NA|NA|16|TRBV30|TRBJ1-4
TGTGCCAGGAAGGGGAAGGACTCAGCAACTAATGAAAAACTGTTTTTT
CARKGKDSATNEKLFF
>TRBD1|few|15|TRBV14|TRBJ1-4
TGTGCCAGCAGCCCTCAACAGGGGGCGGGAGAAAAACTGTTTTTT
CASSPQQGAGEKLFF